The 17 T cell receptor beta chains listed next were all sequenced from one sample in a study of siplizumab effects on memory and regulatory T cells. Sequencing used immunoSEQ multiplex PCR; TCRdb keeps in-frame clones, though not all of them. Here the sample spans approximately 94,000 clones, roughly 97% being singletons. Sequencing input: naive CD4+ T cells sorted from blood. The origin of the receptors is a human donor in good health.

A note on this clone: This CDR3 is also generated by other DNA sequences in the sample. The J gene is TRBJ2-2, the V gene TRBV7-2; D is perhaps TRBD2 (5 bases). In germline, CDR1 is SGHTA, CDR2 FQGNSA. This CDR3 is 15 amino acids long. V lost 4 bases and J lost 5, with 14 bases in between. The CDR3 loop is CASSSDWRDTGELFF. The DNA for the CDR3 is TGTGCCAGCAGCTCGGACTGGCGCGATACCGGGGAGCTGTTTTTT.

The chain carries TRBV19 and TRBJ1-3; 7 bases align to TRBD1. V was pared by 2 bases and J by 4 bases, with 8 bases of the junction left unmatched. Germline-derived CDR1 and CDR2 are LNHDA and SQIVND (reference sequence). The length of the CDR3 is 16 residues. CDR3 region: CASSINDRVSGNTIYF. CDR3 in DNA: TGTGCCAGTAGTATAAATGACAGGGTATCAGGAAACACCATATATTTT.

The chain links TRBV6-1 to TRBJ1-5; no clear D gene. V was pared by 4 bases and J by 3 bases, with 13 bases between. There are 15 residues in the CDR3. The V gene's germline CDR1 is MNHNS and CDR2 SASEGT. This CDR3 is CASSVGTDTNQPQHF. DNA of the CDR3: TGTGCCAGCAGTGTGGGAACAGACACCAATCAGCCCCAGCATTTT.

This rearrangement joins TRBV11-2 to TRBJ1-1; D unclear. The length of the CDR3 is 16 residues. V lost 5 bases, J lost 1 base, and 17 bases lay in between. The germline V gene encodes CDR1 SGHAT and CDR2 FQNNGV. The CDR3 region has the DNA TGTGCCAGCAGCCCTCGGGCCCAACTTCCGAACACTGAAGCTTTCTTT. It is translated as CASSPRAQLPNTEAFF.

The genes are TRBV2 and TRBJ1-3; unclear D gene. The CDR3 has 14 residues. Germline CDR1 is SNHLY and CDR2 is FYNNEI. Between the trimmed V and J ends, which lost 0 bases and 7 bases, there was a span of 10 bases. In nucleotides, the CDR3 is TGTGCCAGCAGTGAAGCTTCACCAGTTAACACCATATATTTT. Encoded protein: CASSEASPVNTIYF. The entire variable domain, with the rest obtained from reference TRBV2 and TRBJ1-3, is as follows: EPEVTQTPSHQVTQMGQEVILRCVPISNHLYFYWYRQILGQKVEFLVSFYNNEISEKSEIFDDQFSVERPDGSNFTLKIRSTKLEDSAMYFCASSEASPVNTIYFGEGSWLTVV.

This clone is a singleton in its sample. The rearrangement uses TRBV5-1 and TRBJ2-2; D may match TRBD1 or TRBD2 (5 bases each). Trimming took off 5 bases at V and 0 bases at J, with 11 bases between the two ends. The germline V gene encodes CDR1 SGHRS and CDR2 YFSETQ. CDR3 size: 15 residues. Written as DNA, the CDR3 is TGCGCCAGCAGATGGGACCCAGCGAACACCGGGGAGCTGTTTTTT. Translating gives CASRWDPANTGELFF.

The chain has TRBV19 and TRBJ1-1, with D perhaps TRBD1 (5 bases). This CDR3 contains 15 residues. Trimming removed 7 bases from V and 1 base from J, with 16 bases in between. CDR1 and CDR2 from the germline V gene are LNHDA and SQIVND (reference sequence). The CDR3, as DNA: TGTGCCAGTACGTTAAGTGCAGGGCAGAACACTGAAGCTTTCTTT. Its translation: CASTLSAGQNTEAFF.

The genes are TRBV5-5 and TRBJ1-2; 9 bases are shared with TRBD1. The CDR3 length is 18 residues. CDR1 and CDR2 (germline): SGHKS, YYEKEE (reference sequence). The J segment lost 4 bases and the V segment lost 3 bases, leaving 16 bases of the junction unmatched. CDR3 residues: CASSWALGQGGVSYGYTF. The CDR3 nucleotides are TGTGCCAGCAGCTGGGCCCTGGGACAGGGAGGGGTTAGCTATGGCTACACCTTC.

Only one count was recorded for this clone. CDR3 amino acids: CASSLVRGGSTYTEAFF. For the CDR3, the DNA is TGTGCCAGCAGCTTGGTCAGGGGAGGAAGTACGTACACTGAAGCTTTCTTT. V gene TRBV11-2 combines with J gene TRBJ1-1; maybe TRBD1 (6 bases). V was shortened by 3 bases and J by 3 bases, with 20 bases between the two germline ends. Germline lookup yields CDR1 SGHAT and CDR2 FQNNGV. There are 17 residues in the CDR3.

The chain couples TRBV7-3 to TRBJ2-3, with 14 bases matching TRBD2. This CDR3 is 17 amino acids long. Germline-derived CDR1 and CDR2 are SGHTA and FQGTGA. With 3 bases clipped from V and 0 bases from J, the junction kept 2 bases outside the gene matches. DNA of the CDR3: TGTGCCAGCAGCTTGACTAGCGGGGGGGTTAGCACAGATACGCAGTATTTT. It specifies CASSLTSGGVSTDTQYF.

Written as DNA, the CDR3 is TGTGCCAGCACCAGGGACTATGGCTACACCTTC. Protein sequence: CASTRDYGYTF. The V and J genes are TRBV7-9 and TRBJ1-2; maybe TRBD1 (5 bases). The CDR3 has 11 amino acids. Germline CDR1 is SEHNR and CDR2 is FQNEAQ (reference sequence). V was shortened by 7 bases and J by 3 bases, with 6 bases between the two germline ends.

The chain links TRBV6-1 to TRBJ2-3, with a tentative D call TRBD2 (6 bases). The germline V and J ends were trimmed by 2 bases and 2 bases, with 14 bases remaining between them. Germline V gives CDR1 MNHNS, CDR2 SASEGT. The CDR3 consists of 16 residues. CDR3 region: CASSESGGVITDTQYF. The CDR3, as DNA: TGTGCCAGCAGTGAATCGGGCGGGGTCATCACAGATACGCAGTATTTT.

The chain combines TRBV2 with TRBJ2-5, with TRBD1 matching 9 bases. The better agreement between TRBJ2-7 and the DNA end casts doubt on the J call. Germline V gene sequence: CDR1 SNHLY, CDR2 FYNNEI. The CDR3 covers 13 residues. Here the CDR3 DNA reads TGTGCCAGCTCGGAACAGGGGGCGCGCGAGCAGTACTTC. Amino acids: CASSEQGAREQYF.

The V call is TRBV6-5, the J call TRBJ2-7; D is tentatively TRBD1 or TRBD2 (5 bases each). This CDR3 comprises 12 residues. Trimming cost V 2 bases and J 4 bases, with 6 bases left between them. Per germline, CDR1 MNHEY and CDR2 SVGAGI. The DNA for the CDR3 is TGTGCCAGCAGTTACGAGGGGTACGAGCAGTACTTC. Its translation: CASSYEGYEQYF.

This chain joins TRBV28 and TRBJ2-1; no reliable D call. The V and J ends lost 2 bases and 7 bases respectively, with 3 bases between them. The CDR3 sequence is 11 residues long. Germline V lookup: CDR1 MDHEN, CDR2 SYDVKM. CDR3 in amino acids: CASSLKNEQFF. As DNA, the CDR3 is TGTGCCAGCAGTTTAAAGAATGAGCAGTTCTTC.

The CDR3 sequence: CAIDRELDSPLHF. DNA of the CDR3: TGTGCCATTGACAGGGAGCTAGATTCACCCCTCCACTTT. The chain has TRBV7-3 and TRBJ1-6, with 7 bases fitting TRBD1. V gave up 10 bases and J gave up 8 bases; unmatched junction bases: 8. The CDR3 runs to 13 residues. Germline-derived CDR1 and CDR2 are SGHTA and FQGTGA.

CDR3 loop: CASSQRDTQYF. The CDR3 DNA sequence: TGTGCCAGCAGTCAGAGGGATACGCAGTATTTT. The chain carries TRBV6-5 and TRBJ2-3; D is undetermined. The CDR3 totals 11 residues. Looked up from germline, CDR1 is MNHEY and CDR2 is SVGAGI. Trimming removed 5 bases at V and 6 bases at J, with 6 bases between.